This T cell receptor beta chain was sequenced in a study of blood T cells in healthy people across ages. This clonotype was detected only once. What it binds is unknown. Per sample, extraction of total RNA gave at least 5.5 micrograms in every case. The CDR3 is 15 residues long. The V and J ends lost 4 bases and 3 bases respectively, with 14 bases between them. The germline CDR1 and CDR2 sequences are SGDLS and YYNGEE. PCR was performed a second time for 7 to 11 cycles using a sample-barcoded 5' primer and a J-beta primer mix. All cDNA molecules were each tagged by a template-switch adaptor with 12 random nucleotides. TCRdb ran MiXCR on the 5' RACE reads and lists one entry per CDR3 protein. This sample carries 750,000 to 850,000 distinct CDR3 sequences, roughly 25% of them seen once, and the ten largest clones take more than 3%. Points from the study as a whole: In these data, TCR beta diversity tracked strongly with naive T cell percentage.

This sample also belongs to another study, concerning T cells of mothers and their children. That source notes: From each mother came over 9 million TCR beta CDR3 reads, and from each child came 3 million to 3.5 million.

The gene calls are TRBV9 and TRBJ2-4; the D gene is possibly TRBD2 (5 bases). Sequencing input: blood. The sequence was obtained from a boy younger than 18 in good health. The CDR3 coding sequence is TGTGCCAGCAGCCCTCAGACTACACTCAAAAACATTCAGTACTTC. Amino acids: CASSPQTTLKNIQYF. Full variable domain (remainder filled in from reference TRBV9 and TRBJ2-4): DSGVTQTPKHLITATGQRVTLRCSPRSGDLSVYWYQQSLDQGLQFLIQYYNGEERAKGNILERFSAQQFPDLHSELNLSSLELGDSALYFCASSPQTTLKNIQYFGAGTRLSVL.